This T cell receptor (beta chain) was identified during a study of T cell responses to AZD1222 COVID-19 vaccine (dated by TCRdb to the early 2020s). About the full investigation: TCR sequencing covered over 230 trial participants: some 210 given two doses of AZD1222 and 26 given two doses of MenACWY control vaccine. Trial participants were enrolled by age into 18-55, 56-69 and 70-plus year subgroups, with roughly 160, 29 and 62 TCR-sequenced participants respectively. Overall study outcomes, separate from this receptor: Nearly half of unique spike-specific TCRs reportedly recognized epitopes outside regions mutated in the B.1.351 and B.1.1.7 variants. Only five to seven AZD1222 recipients were SARS-CoV-2 seropositive at baseline, limiting conclusions about previously exposed vaccinees. After two AZD1222 doses, spike-specific TCR breadth and depth were significantly higher than at day 0 and than in MenACWY recipients. Most participants were white British and females outnumbered males, and the authors suggested that clonal diversity may have been underestimated. The vaccine-associated CD4 TCRs covered the entire spike protein, and the dominant responses fell in regions 160-218 and 743-854. No day 14 peak-response samples were available, so repertoires were characterized only after the peak T cell response. The 56-69-year group was small, and its depth increase did not reach significance, likely because of low power.

This clone appeared a single time. The antigen this receptor binds is unknown. Per-base qualities were not stored, and no clone one base away is much larger. The sample's time point label, decoded: about 28 days (+/-7) after the second vaccine dose. Because spike-specific TCR depth and breadth did not differ between the two schedules, AZD1222 recipients who got a second dose at roughly 4 weeks were pooled with those who got a second dose at roughly 12 weeks. Vaccinee samples were obtained from the UK trials COV001 and COV002, which included a single-blind randomized controlled phase 2/3 trial of AZD1222 (ChAdOx1 nCoV-19) in healthy adults. For TCRbeta chain sequencing, PBMC samples from trial participants were taken at day 0 and at day 28 after the second dose. V lost 8 bases and J lost 0 bases; the stretch between them is 13 bases long. The CDR1 and CDR2 encoded by the germline V gene are MNHEY and SVGAGI. The CDR3 spans 14 residues, from the cysteine through the phenylalanine. The CDR3 DNA has 42 bases and is translated from base 1.

The CDR3 regions of human TCRbeta chains were analyzed by immunosequencing. Under the source paper's analysis protocol: TCRs in the repertoires were matched against a reference library of SARS-CoV-2-specific TCRs that had been generated with the MIRA antigen-specificity platform. Breadth meant the fraction of unique TCRs that were SARS-CoV-2-associated, whereas depth meant the fraction of total T cells that were SARS-CoV-2-associated. Each spike-specific TCR was assigned to its reactive spike region and to a CD4 or CD8 class using the MIRA data. Log10-transformed breadth and depth values were compared by one-way ANOVA with Sidak's multiple comparisons tests. As stored in TCRdb, this immuneACCESS dataset retains in-frame rearrangements with V and J assigned. A fraction of the clones does not appear; measured against another copy, unresolved V genes explain less than half of the discrepancy, and the remainder lacks a known reason. V and J calls and clone size follow that table, whereas D and trimming were derived from the DNA. The sample table holds fewer than 200,000 clones, of which 88% were seen once. Together, the top ten hold around a tenth of the sample.

The receptor comes from an adult who received the AZD1222 COVID-19 vaccine. The sample was peripheral blood, taken 28 days after the second AZD1222 dose. This sequence uses TRBV6-5 and TRBJ1-1; TRBD1 is a weak D gene call, 5 bases matching. The CDR3 sequence is CASATGHLNTEAFF. The DNA sequence reads TGTGCCAGCGCGACTGGACACCTGAACACTGAAGCTTTCTTT.